This is a list of T cell receptor beta chains from one sample in a study of T-cell memory formation after mild COVID-19. TCRdb fed the 5' RACE reads into MiXCR, producing one record per CDR3 protein. The sample has about 400,000 distinct CDR3 sequences; about a quarter are singletons. The sequenced material came from PBMCs or a T cell subset sorted from them (not recorded which). The receptor source for this set is an adult woman who had mild COVID-19 (a few samples of this study predate the infection). Cell type and time point are not known. Both conserved end residues are part of each CDR3. The order of the fields is D gene, clone size, J gene, V gene, CDR3 DNA, CDR3 protein. The D gene is left open where the match is weak. The size entry is marked missing in some rows and otherwise reads once, few, many or a size class.

d_call: -
clone_size: -
j_call: TRBJ1-1
v_call: TRBV28
cdr3_nt: TGTGCCAGCAGTTTTGTAGGAGACTTCGAAGCTTTCTTT
cdr3_aa: CASSFVGDFEAFF

d_call: TRBD2
clone_size: few
j_call: TRBJ2-1
v_call: TRBV20-1
cdr3_nt: TGCAGTGCGCCTGGACTAGCGGGGAATGAGCAGTTCTTC
cdr3_aa: CSAPGLAGNEQFF

d_call: -
clone_size: -
j_call: TRBJ2-7
v_call: TRBV29-1
cdr3_nt: TGCAGCGTTGGGACGGAGTTCTACGAGCAGTACTTC
cdr3_aa: CSVGTEFYEQYF

d_call: TRBD2
clone_size: few
j_call: TRBJ2-3
v_call: TRBV27
cdr3_nt: TGTGCCAGCAGTGAGTGGGGAGGGCCCACAGATACGCAGTATTTT
cdr3_aa: CASSEWGGPTDTQYF

d_call: -
clone_size: -
j_call: TRBJ2-3
v_call: TRBV7-9
cdr3_nt: TGTGCCAGCAGCAGACAGGTCGATACGCAGTATTTT
cdr3_aa: CASSRQVDTQYF

d_call: TRBD2
clone_size: -
j_call: TRBJ2-3
v_call: TRBV12-3/TRBV12-4
cdr3_nt: TGTGCCAGCAGGAAAGCGGGAGGCAACACAGATACGCAGTATTTT
cdr3_aa: CASRKAGGNTDTQYF

d_call: -
clone_size: many
j_call: TRBJ2-1
v_call: TRBV11-2
cdr3_nt: TGTGCCAGCAGCGGTACTGAGCAGTTCTTC
cdr3_aa: CASSGTEQFF

d_call: -
clone_size: -
j_call: TRBJ1-5
v_call: TRBV24-1
cdr3_nt: TGTGCCACCAGTGATTTGCACCTCGGGCCCCAGCATTTT
cdr3_aa: CATSDLHLGPQHF

d_call: TRBD1
clone_size: -
j_call: TRBJ2-7
v_call: TRBV11-2
cdr3_nt: TGTGCCAGCAGCTTACAGGGGGTCGGTCCCTACGAGCAGTACTTC
cdr3_aa: CASSLQGVGPYEQYF

d_call: -
clone_size: -
j_call: TRBJ2-1
v_call: TRBV9
cdr3_nt: TGTGCCAGCAGCGTACGGTACAGTAGCTCCTACAATGAGCAGTTCTTC
cdr3_aa: CASSVRYSSSYNEQFF

d_call: TRBD1
clone_size: few
j_call: TRBJ2-1
v_call: TRBV11-3
cdr3_nt: TGTGCCAGCAGCTTAGATCAGGACAGGGAAAGTGAGCAGTTCTTC
cdr3_aa: CASSLDQDRESEQFF

d_call: -
clone_size: -
j_call: TRBJ1-1
v_call: TRBV18
cdr3_nt: TGTGCCAGCTCACCATTAATGGGAGCTTTCTTT
cdr3_aa: CASSPLMGAFF

d_call: -
clone_size: few
j_call: TRBJ2-7
v_call: TRBV7-2
cdr3_nt: TGTGCCAGCAAAGACCGTGGGGGAAAGGGATCCTACGAGCAGTACTTC
cdr3_aa: CASKDRGGKGSYEQYF

d_call: TRBD2
clone_size: many
j_call: TRBJ2-3
v_call: TRBV5-5
cdr3_nt: TGTGCCAGCAGCTGGGAGCGGGGGCAAGATACGCAGTATTTT
cdr3_aa: CASSWERGQDTQYF

d_call: -
clone_size: few
j_call: TRBJ2-6
v_call: TRBV10-3
cdr3_nt: TGTGCCATCAGCCATCATGAGGGCTCTGGGGCCAACGTCCTGACTTTC
cdr3_aa: CAISHHEGSGANVLTF

d_call: TRBD2
clone_size: few
j_call: TRBJ2-6
v_call: TRBV5-1
cdr3_nt: TGCGCCAGCAGCCCCCCTCGCGGGGGGTCTGGGGCCAACGTCCTGACTTTC
cdr3_aa: CASSPPRGGSGANVLTF

d_call: TRBD1
clone_size: -
j_call: TRBJ1-2
v_call: TRBV28
cdr3_nt: TGTGCCAGCAGTCGACAGGGAAACTATGGCTACACCTTC
cdr3_aa: CASSRQGNYGYTF

d_call: -
clone_size: few
j_call: TRBJ2-7
v_call: TRBV18
cdr3_nt: TGTGCCAGCTCACTGGCGCACGGGGGGCTCTACGAGCAGTACTTC
cdr3_aa: CASSLAHGGLYEQYF

d_call: TRBD2
clone_size: -
j_call: TRBJ2-7
v_call: TRBV7-8
cdr3_nt: TGTGCCAGCAGCATCGTTCGGGGGGGCTACGAGCAGTACTTC
cdr3_aa: CASSIVRGGYEQYF

d_call: -
clone_size: few
j_call: TRBJ2-6
v_call: TRBV2
cdr3_nt: TGTGCCAGCAGTGATACCGGGGCCAACGTCCTGACTTTC
cdr3_aa: CASSDTGANVLTF

d_call: TRBD1
clone_size: many
j_call: TRBJ2-3
v_call: TRBV29-1
cdr3_nt: TGCAGCGTTGAAGATGGGACAGGGGCCACAGATACGCAGTATTTT
cdr3_aa: CSVEDGTGATDTQYF

d_call: -
clone_size: -
j_call: TRBJ2-2
v_call: TRBV5-1
cdr3_nt: TGCGCCAGCAGCTGGGAAGGTTTGGCAGGGGAGCTGTTTTTT
cdr3_aa: CASSWEGLAGELFF

d_call: TRBD1
clone_size: few
j_call: TRBJ2-5
v_call: TRBV11-2
cdr3_nt: TGTGCCAGCAGCTTACTTCCGGGACAGGGGGAAGAGACCCAGTACTTC
cdr3_aa: CASSLLPGQGEETQYF

d_call: -
clone_size: few
j_call: TRBJ1-4
v_call: TRBV29-1
cdr3_nt: TGCAGCGTCTCTTCAACTAATGAAAAACTGTTTTTT
cdr3_aa: CSVSSTNEKLFF

d_call: TRBD1
clone_size: few
j_call: TRBJ2-7
v_call: TRBV2
cdr3_nt: TGTGCCAGCACCCAGGACAGGGTCTCCTACGAGCAGTACTTC
cdr3_aa: CASTQDRVSYEQYF